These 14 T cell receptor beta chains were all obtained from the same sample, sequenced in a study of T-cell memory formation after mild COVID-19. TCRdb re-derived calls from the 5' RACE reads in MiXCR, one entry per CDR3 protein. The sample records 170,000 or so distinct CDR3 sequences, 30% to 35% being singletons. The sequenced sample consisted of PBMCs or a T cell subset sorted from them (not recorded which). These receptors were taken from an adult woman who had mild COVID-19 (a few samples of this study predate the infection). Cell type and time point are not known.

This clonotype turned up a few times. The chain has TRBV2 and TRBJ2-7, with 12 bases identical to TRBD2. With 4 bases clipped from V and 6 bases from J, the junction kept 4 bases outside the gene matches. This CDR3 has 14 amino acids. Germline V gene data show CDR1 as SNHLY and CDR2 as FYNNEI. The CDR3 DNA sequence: TGTGCCAGCAGTGCCCTGACTAGCGGGGGCGAGCAGTACTTC. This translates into CASSALTSGGEQYF.

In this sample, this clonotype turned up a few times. The CDR3 region is CASSSLGEAEQFF. As DNA, the CDR3 is TGTGCCAGCAGCTCCCTCGGGGAGGCTGAGCAGTTCTTC. This chain uses TRBV7-3 with TRBJ2-1, with a possible D match to TRBD2 (6 bases). The CDR3 consists of 13 residues. Trimming stripped 4 bases from V and 9 bases from J, with 13 bases between. The germline V gene has CDR1 SGHTA and CDR2 FQGTGA.

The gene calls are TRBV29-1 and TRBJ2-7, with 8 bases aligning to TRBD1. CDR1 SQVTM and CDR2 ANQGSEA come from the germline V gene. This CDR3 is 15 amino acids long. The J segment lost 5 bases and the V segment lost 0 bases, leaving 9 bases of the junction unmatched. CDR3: CSVEDHGTGVHEQYF. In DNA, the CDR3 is TGCAGCGTTGAAGATCATGGGACAGGCGTCCACGAGCAGTACTTC.

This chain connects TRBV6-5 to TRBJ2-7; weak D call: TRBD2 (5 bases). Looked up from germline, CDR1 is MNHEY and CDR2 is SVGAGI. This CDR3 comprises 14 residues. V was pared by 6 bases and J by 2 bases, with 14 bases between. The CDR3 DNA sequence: TGTGCCAGCAGCCCCACTAGTTTGGCCTACGAGCAGTACTTC. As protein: CASSPTSLAYEQYF.

The CDR3 is CATSDLGTKTGELFF. Here the CDR3 DNA reads TGTGCCACCAGTGATTTAGGGACAAAAACCGGGGAGCTGTTTTTT. The rearrangement links TRBV24-1 to TRBJ2-2; D is perhaps TRBD1 (6 bases). V gave up 1 base and J gave up 5 bases, with 10 bases separating them. Germline assignment: CDR1 KGHDR and CDR2 SFDVKD. CDR3 length: 15 amino acids.

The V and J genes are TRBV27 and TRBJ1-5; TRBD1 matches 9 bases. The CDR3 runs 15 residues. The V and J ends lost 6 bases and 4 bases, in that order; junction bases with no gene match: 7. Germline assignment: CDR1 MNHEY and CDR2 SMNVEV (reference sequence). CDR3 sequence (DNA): TGTGCCAGCAGAAAACAGGGGGCCGAGAATCAGCCCCAGCATTTT. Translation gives CASRKQGAENQPQHF.

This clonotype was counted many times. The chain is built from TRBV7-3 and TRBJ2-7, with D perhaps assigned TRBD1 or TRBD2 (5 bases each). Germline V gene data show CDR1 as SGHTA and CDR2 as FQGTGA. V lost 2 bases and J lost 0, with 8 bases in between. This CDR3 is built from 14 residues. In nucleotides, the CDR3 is TGTGCCAGCAGCTTATGGGGGTCCTCCTACGAGCAGTACTTC. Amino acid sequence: CASSLWGSSYEQYF.

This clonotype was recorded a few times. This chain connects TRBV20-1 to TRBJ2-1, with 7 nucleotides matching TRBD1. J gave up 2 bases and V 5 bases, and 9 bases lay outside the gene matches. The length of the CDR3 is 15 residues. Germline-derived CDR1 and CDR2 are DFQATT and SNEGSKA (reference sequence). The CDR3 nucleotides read TGCAGTGCTGGTTGGGACAGCGTTACCTACAATGAGCAGTTCTTC. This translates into CSAGWDSVTYNEQFF.

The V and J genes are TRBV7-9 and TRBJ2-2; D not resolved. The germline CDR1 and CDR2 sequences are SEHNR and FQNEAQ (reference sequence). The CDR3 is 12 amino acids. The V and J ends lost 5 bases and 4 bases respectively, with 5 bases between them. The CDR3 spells CASSQTTGELFF. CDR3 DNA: TGTGCCAGCAGCCAAACCACCGGGGAGCTGTTTTTT. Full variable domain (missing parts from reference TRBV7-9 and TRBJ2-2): DTGVSQNPRHKITKRGQNVTFRCDPISEHNRLYWYRQTLGQGPEFLTYFQNEAQLEKSRLLSDRFSAERPKGSFSTLEIQRTEQGDSAMYLCASSQTTGELFFGEGSRLTVL.

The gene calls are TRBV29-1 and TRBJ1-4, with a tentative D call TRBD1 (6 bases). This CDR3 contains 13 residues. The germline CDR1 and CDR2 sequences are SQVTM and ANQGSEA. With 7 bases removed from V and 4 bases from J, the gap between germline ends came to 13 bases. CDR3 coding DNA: TGCAGCGGGACGGACAGCCATAATGAAAAACTGTTTTTT. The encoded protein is CSGTDSHNEKLFF.

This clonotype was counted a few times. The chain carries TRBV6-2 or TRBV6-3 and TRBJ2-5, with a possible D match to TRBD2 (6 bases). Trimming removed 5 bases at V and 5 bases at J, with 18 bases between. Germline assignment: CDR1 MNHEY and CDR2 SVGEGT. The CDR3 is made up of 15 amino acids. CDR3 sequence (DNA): TGTGCCAGCAGTAAGGGGACGGGAGTCGGGGAGACCCAGTACTTC. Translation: CASSKGTGVGETQYF.

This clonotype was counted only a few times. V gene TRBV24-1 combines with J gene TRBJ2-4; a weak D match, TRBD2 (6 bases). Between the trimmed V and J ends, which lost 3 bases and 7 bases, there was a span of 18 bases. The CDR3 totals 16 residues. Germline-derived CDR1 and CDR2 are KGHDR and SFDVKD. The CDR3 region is CATSDPSQGLGNIQYF. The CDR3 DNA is TGTGCCACCAGTGATCCGAGCCAGGGACTTGGGAACATTCAGTACTTC.

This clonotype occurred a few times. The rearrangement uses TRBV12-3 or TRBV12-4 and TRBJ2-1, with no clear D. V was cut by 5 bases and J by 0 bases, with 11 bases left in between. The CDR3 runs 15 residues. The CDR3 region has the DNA TGTGCCAGCAGTCCCCCCTCGCCCTCCTACAATGAGCAGTTCTTC. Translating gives CASSPPSPSYNEQFF.

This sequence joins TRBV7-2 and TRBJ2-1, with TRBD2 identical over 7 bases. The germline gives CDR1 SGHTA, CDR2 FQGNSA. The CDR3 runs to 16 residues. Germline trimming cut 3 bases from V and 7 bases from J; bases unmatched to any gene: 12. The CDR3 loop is CASSFPGRDYSNEQFF. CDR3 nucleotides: TGTGCCAGCAGCTTCCCCGGCCGGGACTATTCGAATGAGCAGTTCTTC.